This T cell receptor (beta chain) was obtained from a study of OX40 agonist ivuxolimab in advanced cancers. At the level of the study: Patients received ivuxolimab, an agonistic anti-OX40 (CD134) antibody. People in dose escalation had one of these cancers: hepatocellular carcinoma, melanoma, renal cell or head and neck cancer. Partial response was recorded in three patients: one hepatocellular carcinoma and two cutaneous melanoma cases. General study findings and limits: In CD8+ T cells, expanded clones were on average more numerous than in CD4+.

Sequencing used immunoSEQ multiplex PCR; TCRdb keeps in-frame clones, though not all of them. The top ten hold about 0.45% of the sample, which has just under 75,000 clones, approximately 90% seen once. V lost 4 bases and J 8 bases, leaving 19 bases between the germline ends. CDR3 length equals 15 residues. CDR1 and CDR2 (germline): SGHNT, YYREEE (reference sequence). Remarks on this clone: No antigen is known for it.

This clonotype was sampled from an adult with an advanced solid tumor such as melanoma, head and neck, liver or kidney cancer. Sequenced material: CD4+ or CD8+ T cells sorted from blood, taken in a trial of the OX40 agonist ivuxolimab. The chain uses TRBV5-4 and TRBJ2-4; D perhaps matches TRBD2 (7 bases). DNA of the CDR3: TGTGCCAGCAGCCGCCGGGGGCGGGAGCTAGACATTCAGTACTTC. Residues: CASSRRGRELDIQYF.